This T cell receptor (beta chain) was sequenced in a study of siplizumab effects on memory and regulatory T cells (dated by TCRdb to about 2019). Background on the whole study: The study looked at the effect of siplizumab, an anti-CD2 antibody, on alloreactive T-cell subsets in allogeneic mixed lymphocyte reactions made from human PBMCs. The full study reports these points: Among mappable alloreactive CD4+ clones, the Treg-derived fraction averaged about 75% with siplizumab versus 25% to 30% in control reactions. For roughly 75-96% of proliferating CD4+ or CD8+ clones, no naive or memory phenotype could be assigned. Whether proliferating Tregs from siplizumab cultures were suppressive was not functionally confirmed. Greater diversity appeared to be present in unstimulated naive T cells than in memory T cells, and a substantial contribution to the alloresponse seemed to be made by naive cells. Because sequences at frequencies below about 10^-5 were poorly captured, only a minor fraction of alloreactive clones could be mapped back to unstimulated subsets. The cumulative frequency of alloreactive sequences that could be traced back to unstimulated CD4+ memory T cells was significantly reduced by siplizumab.

On this clone: Its antigen is currently not known. Qualities for individual bases were not recorded, and no much larger clone is one base off.

The method was the immunoSEQ multiplex PCR assay. Some 9.9 x 10^4 TCR templates per sample were assayed by the deep sequencing platform. Genomic DNA extracted from sorted T cells was used for TCRbeta CDR3 sequencing. The paper's data handling went like this. The R programming language was used for clonal analysis of TCRbeta CDR3 data. Alloreactive CD4+ and CD8+ clones were defined by comparing unstimulated samples with post-reaction CFSE-low samples. Alloreactive CD4+ clones were assigned to regulatory or non-regulatory origin by matching sequences to sorted unstimulated Treg and non-Treg repertoires. Entries here come from immuneACCESS through TCRdb and include only in-frame sequences with V and J called. Some clones fail to appear in such tables; in the studies checked, an unresolved V gene covers under half of the shortfall, and the cause of the remainder is unknown. The DNA gave D and trimming, while V, J and clone size come from that table. Counted in this sample were tens of thousands of clones; 75% to 95% of them appeared once. The ten most abundant clones make up roughly 30% of the sample.

The CDR3 covers 15 residues, taking in both the cysteine and the phenylalanine. The CDR3 DNA has 45 bases and is translated from base 1. In the germline V gene, CDR1 corresponds to MGHRA and CDR2 to YSYEKL. V and J lose 2 bases and 4 bases, and a span of 12 bases separates them. Sorted unstimulated T cells and proliferating T cells recovered from mixed lymphocyte reactions underwent TCRbeta CDR3 sequencing. Fresh whole blood from approximately ten HLA-typed healthy donors was used to isolate PBMCs. Sequenced material: CD8+ T cells sorted from blood. The chain couples TRBV4-1 to TRBJ2-1, with the D call tentatively TRBD1 or TRBD2, each fitting 5 bases. This TCR was sampled from a human donor in good health. The DNA sequence follows: TGCGCCAGCAGCCAAATCCGGGGCAAATACAATGAGCAGTTCTTC. Protein translation: CASSQIRGKYNEQFF.